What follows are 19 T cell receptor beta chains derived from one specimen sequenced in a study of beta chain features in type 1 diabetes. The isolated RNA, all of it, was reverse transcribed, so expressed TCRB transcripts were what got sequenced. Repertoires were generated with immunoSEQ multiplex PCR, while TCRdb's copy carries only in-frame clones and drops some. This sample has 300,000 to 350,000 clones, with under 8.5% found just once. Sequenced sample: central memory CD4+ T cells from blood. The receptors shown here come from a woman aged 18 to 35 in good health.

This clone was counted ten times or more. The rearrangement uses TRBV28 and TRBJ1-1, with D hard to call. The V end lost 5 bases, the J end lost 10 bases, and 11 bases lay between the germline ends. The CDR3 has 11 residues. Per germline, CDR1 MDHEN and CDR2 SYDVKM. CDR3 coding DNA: TGTGCCAGCAGTCGAACCATGGGAGCTTTCTTT. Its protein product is CASSRTMGAFF.

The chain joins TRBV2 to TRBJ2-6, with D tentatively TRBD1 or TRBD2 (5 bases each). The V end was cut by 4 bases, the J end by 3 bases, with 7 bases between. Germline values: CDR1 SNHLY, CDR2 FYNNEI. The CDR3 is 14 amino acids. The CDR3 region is CASSGGIGANVLTF. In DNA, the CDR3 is TGTGCCAGCAGTGGGGGGATTGGGGCCAACGTCCTGACTTTC.

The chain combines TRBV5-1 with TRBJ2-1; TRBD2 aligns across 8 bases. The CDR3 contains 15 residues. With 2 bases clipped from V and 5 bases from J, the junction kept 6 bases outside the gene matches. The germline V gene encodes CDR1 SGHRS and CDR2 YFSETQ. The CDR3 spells CASSLTSGDHNEQFF. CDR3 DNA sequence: TGCGCCAGCAGCTTAACTAGCGGAGACCACAATGAGCAGTTCTTC.

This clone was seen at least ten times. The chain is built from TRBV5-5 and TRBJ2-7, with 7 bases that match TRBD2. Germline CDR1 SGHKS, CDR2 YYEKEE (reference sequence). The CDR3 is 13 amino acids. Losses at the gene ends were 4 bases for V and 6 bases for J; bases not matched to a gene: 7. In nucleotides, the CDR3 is TGTGCCAGCAGCCCCAGACTAGCTTCCGAGCAGTACTTC. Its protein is CASSPRLASEQYF.

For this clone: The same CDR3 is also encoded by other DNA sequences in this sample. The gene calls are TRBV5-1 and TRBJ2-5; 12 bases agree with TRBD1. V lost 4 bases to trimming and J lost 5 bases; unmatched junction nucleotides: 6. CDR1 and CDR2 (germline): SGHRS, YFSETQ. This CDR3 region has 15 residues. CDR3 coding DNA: TGCGCCAGCAGCCCCGGGACAGGGGGCAGGGAGACCCAGTACTTC. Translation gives CASSPGTGGRETQYF.

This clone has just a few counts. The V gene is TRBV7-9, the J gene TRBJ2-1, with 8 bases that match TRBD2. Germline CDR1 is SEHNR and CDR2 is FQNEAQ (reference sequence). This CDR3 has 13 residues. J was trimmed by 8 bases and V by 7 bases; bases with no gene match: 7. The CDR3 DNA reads TGTGCCAGCACCTCCAGCGGGAGCGATGAGCAGTTCTTC. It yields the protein CASTSSGSDEQFF. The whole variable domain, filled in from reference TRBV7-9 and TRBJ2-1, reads DTGVSQNPRHKITKRGQNVTFRCDPISEHNRLYWYRQTLGQGPEFLTYFQNEAQLEKSRLLSDRFSAERPKGSFSTLEIQRTEQGDSAMYLCASTSSGSDEQFFGPGTRLTVL.

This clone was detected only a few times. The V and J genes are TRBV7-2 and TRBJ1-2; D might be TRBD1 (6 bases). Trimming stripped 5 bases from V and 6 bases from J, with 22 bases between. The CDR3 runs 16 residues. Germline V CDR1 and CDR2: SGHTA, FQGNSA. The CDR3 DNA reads TGTGCCAGCAGCCCCGGTCGCGGTGGGGGGCCCGATGGCTACACCTTC. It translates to CASSPGRGGGPDGYTF. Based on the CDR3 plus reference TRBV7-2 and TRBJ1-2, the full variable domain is GAGVSQSPSNKVTEKGKDVELRCDPISGHTALYWYRQSLGQGLEFLIYFQGNSAPDKSGLPSDRFSAERTGGSVSTLTIQRTQQEDSAVYLCASSPGRGGGPDGYTFGSGTRLTVV.

CDR3 sequence (DNA): TGTGCCAGCGCGCTGGCGGAGACCCAGTACTTC. It specifies CASALAETQYF. J is TRBJ2-5 and V is TRBV11-2; D is uncertain. The CDR3 consists of 11 residues. V lost 8 bases to trimming and J lost 5 bases, with 9 bases between them. The germline V gene has CDR1 SGHAT and CDR2 FQNNGV.

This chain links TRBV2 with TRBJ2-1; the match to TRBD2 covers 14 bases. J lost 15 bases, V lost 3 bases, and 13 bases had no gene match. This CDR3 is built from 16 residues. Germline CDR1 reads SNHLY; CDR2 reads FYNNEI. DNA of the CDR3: TGTGCCAGCAGTGACCGGCTCCCGGGACTAGCGGGAGTTCCGTTCTTC. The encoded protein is CASSDRLPGLAGVPFF.

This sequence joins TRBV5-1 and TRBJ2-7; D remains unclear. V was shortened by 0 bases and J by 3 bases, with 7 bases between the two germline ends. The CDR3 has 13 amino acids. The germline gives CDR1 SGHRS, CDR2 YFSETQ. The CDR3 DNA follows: TGCGCCAGCAGCTTGGCCGGGTACTACGAGCAGTACTTC. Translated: CASSLAGYYEQYF.

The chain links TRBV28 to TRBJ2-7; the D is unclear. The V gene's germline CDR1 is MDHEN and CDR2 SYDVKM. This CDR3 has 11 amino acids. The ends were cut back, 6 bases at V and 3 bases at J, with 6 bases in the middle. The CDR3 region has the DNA TGTGCCAGCAGAGGGAACTACGAGCAGTACTTC. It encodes CASRGNYEQYF. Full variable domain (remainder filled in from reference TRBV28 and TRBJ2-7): DVKVTQSSRYLVKRTGEKVFLECVQDMDHENMFWYRQDPGLGLRLIYFSYDVKMKEKGDIPEGYSVSREKKERFSLILESASTNQTSMYLCASRGNYEQYFGPGTRLTVT.

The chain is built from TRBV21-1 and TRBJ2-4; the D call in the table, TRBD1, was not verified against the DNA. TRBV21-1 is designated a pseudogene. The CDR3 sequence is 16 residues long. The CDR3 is CASRPTEDRGKNIQYF. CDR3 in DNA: TGTGCCAGCAGACCTACTGAAGACAGGGGGAAAAACATTCAGTACTTC.

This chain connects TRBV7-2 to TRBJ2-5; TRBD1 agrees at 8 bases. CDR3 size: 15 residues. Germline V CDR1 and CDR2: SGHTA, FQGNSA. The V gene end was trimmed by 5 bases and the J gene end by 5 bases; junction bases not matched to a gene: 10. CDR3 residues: CASSQGQVVGETQYF. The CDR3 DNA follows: TGTGCCAGCAGCCAGGGACAGGTGGTCGGGGAGACCCAGTACTTC.

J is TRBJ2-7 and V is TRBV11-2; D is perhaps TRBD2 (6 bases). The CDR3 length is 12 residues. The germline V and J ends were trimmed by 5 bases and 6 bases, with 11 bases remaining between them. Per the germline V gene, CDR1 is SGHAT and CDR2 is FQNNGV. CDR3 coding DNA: TGTGCCAGCAGCAGGGACTGGGGCGAGCAGTACTTC. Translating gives CASSRDWGEQYF. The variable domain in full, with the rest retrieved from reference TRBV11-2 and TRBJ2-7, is EAGVAQSPRYKIIEKRQSVAFWCNPISGHATLYWYQQILGQGPKLLIQFQNNGVVDDSQLPKDRFSAERLKGVDSTLKIQPAKLEDSAVYLCASSRDWGEQYFGPGTRLTVT.

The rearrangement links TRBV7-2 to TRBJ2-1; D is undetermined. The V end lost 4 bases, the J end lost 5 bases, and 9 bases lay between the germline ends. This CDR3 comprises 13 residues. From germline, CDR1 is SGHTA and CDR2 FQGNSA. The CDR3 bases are TGTGCCAGCAGCTGGAGATACAACAATGAGCAGTTCTTC. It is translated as CASSWRYNNEQFF.

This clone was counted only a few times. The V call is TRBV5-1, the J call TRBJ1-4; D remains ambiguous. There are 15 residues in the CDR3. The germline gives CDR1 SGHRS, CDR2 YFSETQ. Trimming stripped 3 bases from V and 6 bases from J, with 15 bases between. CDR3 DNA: TGCGCCAGCAGCTCGACTCCAGGTCTTGATGAAAAACTGTTTTTT. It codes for CASSSTPGLDEKLFF.

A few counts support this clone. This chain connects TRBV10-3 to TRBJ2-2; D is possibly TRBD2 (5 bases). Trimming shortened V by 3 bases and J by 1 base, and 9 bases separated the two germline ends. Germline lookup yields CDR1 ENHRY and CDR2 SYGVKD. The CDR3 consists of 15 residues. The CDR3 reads CAISDPTRNTGELFF. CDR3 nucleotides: TGTGCCATCAGTGACCCTACTAGGAACACCGGGGAGCTGTTTTTT.

The CDR3 reads CASIPAIGQTYYEQYF. The CDR3 DNA is TGTGCCAGCATCCCTGCGATCGGACAGACCTATTACGAGCAGTACTTC. The V gene is TRBV28, the J gene TRBJ2-7; possibly TRBD1 for D (6 bases). Germline V CDR1 and CDR2: MDHEN, SYDVKM. With 7 bases removed from V and 4 bases from J, the gap between germline ends came to 23 bases. CDR3 length: 16 residues.

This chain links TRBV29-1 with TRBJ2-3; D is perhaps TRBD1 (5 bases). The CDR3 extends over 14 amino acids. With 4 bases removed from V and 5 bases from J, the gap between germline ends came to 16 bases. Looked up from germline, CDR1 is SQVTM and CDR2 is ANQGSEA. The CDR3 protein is CSVVDSPVIDTQYF. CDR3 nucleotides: TGCAGCGTTGTAGACAGTCCCGTCATAGATACGCAGTATTTT.